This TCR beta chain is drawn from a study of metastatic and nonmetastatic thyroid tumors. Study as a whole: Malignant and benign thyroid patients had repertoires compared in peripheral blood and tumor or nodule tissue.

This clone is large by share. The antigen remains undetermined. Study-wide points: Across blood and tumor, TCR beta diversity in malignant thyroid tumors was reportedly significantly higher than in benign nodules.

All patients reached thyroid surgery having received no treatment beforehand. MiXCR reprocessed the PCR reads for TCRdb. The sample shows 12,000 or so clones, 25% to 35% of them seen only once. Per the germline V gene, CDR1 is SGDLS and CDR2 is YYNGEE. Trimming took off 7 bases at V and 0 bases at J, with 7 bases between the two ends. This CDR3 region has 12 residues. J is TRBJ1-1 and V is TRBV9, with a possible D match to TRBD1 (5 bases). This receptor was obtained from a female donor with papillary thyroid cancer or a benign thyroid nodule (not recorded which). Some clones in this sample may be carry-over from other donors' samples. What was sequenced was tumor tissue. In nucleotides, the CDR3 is TGTGCCAGCGGGGGACTGAACACTGAAGCTTTCTTT. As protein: CASGGLNTEAFF.